Presented here are 2 T cell receptor beta chains from one specimen sequenced in a study of PD-1 blockade in classical Hodgkin lymphoma. The time point denotes: cycle 4 day 1 (C4D1), after 6 weeks of nivolumab. Every patient experienced relapse after autologous stem cell transplantation, and brentuximab vedotin exposure varied. The repertoire was sequenced with immunoSEQ multiplex PCR; TCRdb's copy has only in-frame clones and lacks some. Seen here are about 38,000 clones, 77% observed once, and the top ten hold 9.8%. Sequences were derived from peripheral blood mononuclear cells (PBMCs), sampled before the fourth cycle of nivolumab. The receptor set was obtained from a human donor with classical Hodgkin lymphoma.

The CDR3: CASSPGAYNSPLHF. The CDR3 DNA reads TGTGCCAGTAGTCCAGGCGCCTATAATTCACCCCTCCACTTT. J is TRBJ1-6 and V is TRBV19, with unresolved D. V was cut by 5 bases and J by 2 bases, with 7 bases left in between. CDR1 is LNHDA and CDR2 is SQIVND in the germline V gene (reference sequence). The CDR3 spans 14 residues.

V and J are TRBV27 and TRBJ1-5; 10 nucleotides match TRBD1. With V trimmed by 3 bases and J by 7 bases, 6 bases remained unmatched. The CDR3 has 15 residues. Germline V CDR1 and CDR2: MNHEY, SMNVEV (reference sequence). Written as DNA, the CDR3 is TGTGCCAGCAGTTTCTCGACAGGGGGCGGACAGCCCCAGCATTTT. Translation gives CASSFSTGGGQPQHF.